This T cell receptor beta chain was found in a study of blood T cell repertoires in COVID-19. Looking at the study overall: In each case, the material was cDNA or gDNA derived from T cells, B-cell-depleted T cells, or PBMCs.

J was trimmed by 3 bases and V by 0 bases; bases with no gene match: 4. The CDR3 loop spans 16 amino acids. Per germline, CDR1 LNHDA and CDR2 SQIVND (reference sequence). Repertoires were generated with immunoSEQ multiplex PCR, while TCRdb's copy carries only in-frame clones and drops some. The data contain some 140,000 clones, around four fifths of them singletons. The specimen sequenced was PBMCs or T cells enriched from blood (not recorded which). The V and J genes are TRBV19 and TRBJ1-5; 8 bases fit TRBD1. This clonotype originated in a man aged 40-49 years with acute COVID-19. The CDR3 spells CASSIETGAFNQPQHF. The CDR3 DNA is TGTGCCAGTAGTATAGAGACAGGGGCCTTCAATCAGCCCCAGCATTTT.